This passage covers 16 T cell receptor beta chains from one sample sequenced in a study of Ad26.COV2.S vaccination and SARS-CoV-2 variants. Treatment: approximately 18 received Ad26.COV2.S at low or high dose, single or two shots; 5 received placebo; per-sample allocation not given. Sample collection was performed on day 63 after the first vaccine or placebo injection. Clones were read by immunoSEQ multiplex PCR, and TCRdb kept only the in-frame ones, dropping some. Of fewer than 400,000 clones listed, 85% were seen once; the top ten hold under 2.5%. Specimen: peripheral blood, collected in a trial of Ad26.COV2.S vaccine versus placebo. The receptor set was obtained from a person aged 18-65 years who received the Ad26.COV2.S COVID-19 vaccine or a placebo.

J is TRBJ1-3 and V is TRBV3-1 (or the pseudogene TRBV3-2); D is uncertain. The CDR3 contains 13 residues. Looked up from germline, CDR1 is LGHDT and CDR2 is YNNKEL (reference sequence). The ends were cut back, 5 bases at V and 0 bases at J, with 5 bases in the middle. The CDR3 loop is CASSGSSGNTIYF. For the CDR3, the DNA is TGTGCCAGCAGCGGGAGCTCTGGAAACACCATATATTTT.

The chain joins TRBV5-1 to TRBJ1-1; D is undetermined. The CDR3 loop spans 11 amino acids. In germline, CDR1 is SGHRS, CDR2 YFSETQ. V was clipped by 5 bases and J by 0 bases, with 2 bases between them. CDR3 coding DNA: TGCGCCAGCAGGATGAACACTGAAGCTTTCTTT. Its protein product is CASRMNTEAFF. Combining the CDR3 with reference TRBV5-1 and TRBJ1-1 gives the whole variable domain KAGVTQTPRYLIKTRGQQVTLSCSPISGHRSVSWYQQTPGQGLQFLFEYFSETQRNKGNFPGRFSGRQFSNSRSEMNVSTLELGDSALYLCASRMNTEAFFGQGTRLTVV.

CDR3 DNA: TGTGCCAGCAGCCCCCCGGGGGCCCGGGGAGATACGCAGTATTTT. The encoded protein is CASSPPGARGDTQYF. The chain uses TRBV13 and TRBJ2-3; the D gene could be TRBD1 or TRBD2 (6 bases each). Trimming removed 5 bases at V and 5 bases at J, with 17 bases between. The CDR3 runs to 15 residues. Germline-derived CDR1 and CDR2 are PRHDT and FYEKMQ (reference sequence).

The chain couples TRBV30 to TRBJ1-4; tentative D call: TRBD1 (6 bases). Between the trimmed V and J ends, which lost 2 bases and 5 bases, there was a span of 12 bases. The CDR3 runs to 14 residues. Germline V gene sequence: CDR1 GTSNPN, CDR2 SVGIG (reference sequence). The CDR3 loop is CAWSRGSGNEKLFF. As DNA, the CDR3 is TGTGCCTGGAGTAGGGGGTCGGGAAATGAAAAACTGTTTTTT.

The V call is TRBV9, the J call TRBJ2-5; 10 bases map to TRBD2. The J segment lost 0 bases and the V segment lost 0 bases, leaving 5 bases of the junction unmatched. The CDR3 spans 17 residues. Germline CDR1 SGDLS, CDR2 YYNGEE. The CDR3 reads CASSVGLTSGDQETQYF. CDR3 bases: TGTGCCAGCAGCGTAGGTTTAACTAGCGGGGACCAAGAGACCCAGTACTTC.

The CDR3 sequence: CASRAGELFF. The DNA of the CDR3 is TGCGCCAGCAGGGCCGGGGAGCTGTTTTTT. This chain uses TRBV10-2 with TRBJ2-2; D is ambiguous. The germline V gene has CDR1 WSHSY and CDR2 SAAADI. The CDR3 contains 10 residues. Trimming removed 6 bases from V and 6 bases from J, with 2 bases in between.

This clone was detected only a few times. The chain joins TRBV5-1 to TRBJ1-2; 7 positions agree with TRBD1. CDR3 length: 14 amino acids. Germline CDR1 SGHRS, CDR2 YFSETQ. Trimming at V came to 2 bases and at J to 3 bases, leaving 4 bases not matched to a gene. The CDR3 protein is CASSFTGEHYGYTF. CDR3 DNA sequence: TGCGCCAGCAGCTTTACAGGGGAACACTATGGCTACACCTTC.

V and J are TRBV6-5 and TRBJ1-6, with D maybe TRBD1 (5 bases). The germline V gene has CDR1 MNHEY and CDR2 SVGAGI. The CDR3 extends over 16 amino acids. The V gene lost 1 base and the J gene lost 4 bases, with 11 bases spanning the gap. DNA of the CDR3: TGTGCCAGCAGTTACTTATCTGCAGGGTATAATTCACCCCTCCACTTT. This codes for CASSYLSAGYNSPLHF.

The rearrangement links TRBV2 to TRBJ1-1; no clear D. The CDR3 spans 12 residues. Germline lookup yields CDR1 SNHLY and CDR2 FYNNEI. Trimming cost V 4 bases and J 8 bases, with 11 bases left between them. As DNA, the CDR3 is TGTGCCAGCAGTGTGGGTGGGATCGAAGCTTTCTTT. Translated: CASSVGGIEAFF.

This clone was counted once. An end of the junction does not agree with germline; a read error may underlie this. DNA of the CDR3: TGCGCCAGCAGCCGGGACAATGGAAAACTGTTTTTT. Protein: CASSRDNGKLFF. The gene calls are TRBV4-1 and TRBJ1-4; tentatively, D is TRBD1 (6 bases). Germline V gene data show CDR1 as MGHRA and CDR2 as YSYEKL. The CDR3 is made up of 12 amino acids.

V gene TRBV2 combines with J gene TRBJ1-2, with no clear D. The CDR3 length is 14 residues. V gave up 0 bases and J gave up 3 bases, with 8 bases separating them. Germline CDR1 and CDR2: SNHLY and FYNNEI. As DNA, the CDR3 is TGTGCCAGCAGTGAAGCTCGCCGGTACTATGGCTACACCTTC. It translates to CASSEARRYYGYTF.

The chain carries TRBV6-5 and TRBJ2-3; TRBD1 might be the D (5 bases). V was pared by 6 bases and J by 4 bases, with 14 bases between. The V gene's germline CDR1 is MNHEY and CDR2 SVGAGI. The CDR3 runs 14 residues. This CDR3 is CASRVQGFADTQYF. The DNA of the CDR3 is TGTGCCAGCAGAGTCCAGGGTTTTGCAGATACGCAGTATTTT.

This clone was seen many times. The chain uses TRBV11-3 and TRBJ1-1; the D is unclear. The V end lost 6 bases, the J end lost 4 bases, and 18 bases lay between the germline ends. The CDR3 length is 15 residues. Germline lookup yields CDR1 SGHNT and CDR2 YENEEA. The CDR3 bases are TGTGCCAGCAGTAACTCCGGTAGAGGGAGCACTGAAGCTTTCTTT. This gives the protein CASSNSGRGSTEAFF.

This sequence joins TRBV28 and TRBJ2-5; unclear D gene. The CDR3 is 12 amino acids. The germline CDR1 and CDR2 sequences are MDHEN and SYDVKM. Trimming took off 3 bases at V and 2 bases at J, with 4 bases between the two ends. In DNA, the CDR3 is TGTGCCAGCAGTTTTGGTCAAGAGACCCAGTACTTC. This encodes CASSFGQETQYF.

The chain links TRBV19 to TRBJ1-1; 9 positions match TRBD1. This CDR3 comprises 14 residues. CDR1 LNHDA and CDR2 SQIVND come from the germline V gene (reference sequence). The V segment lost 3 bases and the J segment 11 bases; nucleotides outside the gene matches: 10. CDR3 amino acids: CASSIRGTGRVAFF. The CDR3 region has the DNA TGTGCCAGTAGTATCCGTGGGACAGGGCGGGTGGCTTTCTTT.

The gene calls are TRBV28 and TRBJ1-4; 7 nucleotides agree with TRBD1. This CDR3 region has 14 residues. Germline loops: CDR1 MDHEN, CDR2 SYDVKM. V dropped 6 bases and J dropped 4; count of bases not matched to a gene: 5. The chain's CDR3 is CASRPTGSNEKLFF. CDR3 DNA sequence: TGTGCCAGCAGGCCGACAGGGAGTAATGAAAAACTGTTTTTT.